These 27 T cell receptor beta chains originate from one sample sequenced in a study of T cells in Graves' hyperthyroidism and ophthalmopathy. There were TCR beta CDR3 regions amplified from RNA transcripts. HTBI primers were used for first-round RT-PCR of the TCR CDR3. MiXCR, run by TCRdb on the multiplex PCR reads, gives a single entry per CDR3 protein. Here the sample spans around 250,000 distinct CDR3 sequences, just over 14% being singletons. The sample consisted of blood. These receptors all come from a woman in her forties with Graves' hyperthyroidism that later progressed to Graves' ophthalmopathy.

This clonotype was recorded many times. The chain has TRBV20-1 and TRBJ2-7; 7 nucleotides match TRBD1. V lost 6 bases to trimming and J lost 1 base; unmatched junction nucleotides: 12. The CDR3 is 15 amino acids. Germline values: CDR1 DFQATT, CDR2 SNEGSKA (reference sequence). The CDR3 coding sequence is TGCAGTGCCCATAACCCGGGACAGCATTCCTACGAGCAGTACTTC. This translates into CSAHNPGQHSYEQYF.

This clonotype was detected a few times. In nucleotides, the CDR3 is TGCGCCAGCAGCTTGCAACCTGGAGGGATTAGTGAAGCTTTCTTT. It yields the protein CASSLQPGGISEAFF. V and J are TRBV5-1 and TRBJ1-1, with no clear D. Germline CDR1 is SGHRS and CDR2 is YFSETQ. The CDR3 has 15 amino acids. Deletions cut 1 base from V and 7 bases from J, with 17 bases between. The entire variable domain, with the rest obtained from reference TRBV5-1 and TRBJ1-1, is as follows: KAGVTQTPRYLIKTRGQQVTLSCSPISGHRSVSWYQQTPGQGLQFLFEYFSETQRNKGNFPGRFSGRQFSNSRSEMNVSTLELGDSALYLCASSLQPGGISEAFFGQGTRLTVV.

The table lists this clonotype with many counts. This chain connects TRBV18 to TRBJ1-1; D remains ambiguous. Germline CDR1 and CDR2: KGHSH and LQKENI. The CDR3 runs to 16 residues. Deletions cut 4 bases from V and 1 base from J, with 16 bases between. The CDR3 DNA is TGTGCCAGCTCACGCAACGGGATCCGGGCGAACACTGAAGCTTTCTTT. Translated: CASSRNGIRANTEAFF.

This clonotype was counted ten times or more. The rearrangement uses TRBV27 and TRBJ1-1; D not resolved. Germline lookup yields CDR1 MNHEY and CDR2 SMNVEV (reference sequence). The CDR3 spans 13 residues. V lost 8 bases and J lost 0, with 10 bases in between. The CDR3 here is CASGWTVNTEAFF. CDR3 DNA: TGTGCCAGCGGGTGGACCGTGAACACTGAAGCTTTCTTT.

V and J are TRBV7-2 and TRBJ2-5; 9 bases are a match to TRBD1. V shed 7 bases and J 6 bases; nucleotides not matched to a gene: 15. The CDR3 runs to 16 residues. CDR1 SGHTA and CDR2 FQGNSA come from the germline V gene. Written as DNA, the CDR3 is TGTGCCAGCACCCCACTGCGGGGACAGGGTTGGAAGACCCAGTACTTC. Protein product: CASTPLRGQGWKTQYF.

The genes are TRBV11-1 and TRBJ2-5; 14 nucleotides line up with TRBD2. The germline V gene has CDR1 SGHAT and CDR2 FQDESV (reference sequence). The V segment lost 1 base and the J segment 5 bases; nucleotides outside the gene matches: 3. This CDR3 region has 16 residues. CDR3 residues: CASSLGLAGGPETQYF. The CDR3 DNA is TGTGCCAGCAGCTTAGGACTAGCGGGAGGGCCGGAGACCCAGTACTTC.

This clonotype was counted ten times or more. Since a much larger clone is just one base distant, this may be a read error. This sequence joins TRBV12-3 or TRBV12-4 and TRBJ2-7, with 11 nucleotides matching TRBD2. The CDR3 runs to 13 residues. V lost 5 bases and J lost 8; bases outside the gene matches: 5. CDR3 sequence reads: CASSAKTSGKQYF. CDR3 nucleotide sequence: TGTGCCAGCAGTGCTAAGACTAGCGGGAAGCAGTACTTC.

This clonotype was picked up many times. V gene TRBV20-1 combines with J gene TRBJ2-1, with D possibly TRBD1 on 5 matching bases. CDR1 and CDR2 (germline): DFQATT, SNEGSKA (reference sequence). The V end lost 6 bases, the J end lost 0 bases, and 9 bases lay between the germline ends. CDR3 size: 13 residues. The CDR3 sequence: CSAREFSYNEQFF. CDR3 DNA: TGCAGTGCCAGGGAATTCTCCTACAATGAGCAGTTCTTC.

At least ten counts were recorded for this clonotype. CDR3 residues: CSARATTSPDYEQYF. The CDR3 coding sequence is TGCAGTGCTAGAGCGACGACTAGCCCAGACTACGAGCAGTACTTC. The chain joins TRBV20-1 to TRBJ2-7; 7 nucleotides line up with TRBD2. In germline, CDR1 is DFQATT, CDR2 SNEGSKA (reference sequence). V was pared by 1 base and J by 3 bases, with 9 bases of the junction left unmatched. The CDR3 runs 15 residues.

This clonotype was observed a few times. The rearrangement links TRBV7-3 to TRBJ2-7, with 8 bases that match TRBD2. Germline trimming cut 2 bases from V and 3 bases from J; bases unmatched to any gene: 6. This CDR3 has 15 residues. Germline-derived CDR1 and CDR2 are SGHTA and FQGTGA. This chain's CDR3 is CASSLGVAGIYEQYF. The CDR3 nucleotides read TGTGCCAGCAGCTTAGGGGTAGCGGGAATCTACGAGCAGTACTTC. Looking up the rest from reference TRBV7-3 and TRBJ2-7 gives the full variable domain: GAGVSQTPSNKVTEKGKYVELRCDPISGHTALYWYRQSLGQGPEFLIYFQGTGAADDSGLPNDRFFAVRPEGSVSTLKIQRTERGDSAVYLCASSLGVAGIYEQYFGPGTRLTVT.

With respect to this clonotype: This may arise from a read error, as a much more abundant clone is one base away. The chain recombines TRBV7-3 with TRBJ2-1; 9 bases match TRBD2. The germline gives CDR1 SGHTA, CDR2 FQGTGA. The CDR3 extends over 15 amino acids. The CDR3 DNA follows: TGTGCCAGCAGCTTACGTTCGGGACTAGCTAATGAGCGGTTCTTC. Translating it yields CASSLRSGLANERFF.

This clonotype was picked up many times. The chain links TRBV10-3 to TRBJ1-3; 8 bases agree with TRBD1. This CDR3 region has 13 residues. The germline CDR1 and CDR2 sequences are ENHRY and SYGVKD. Trimming took 6 bases from V and 4 from J; bases not matched to a gene: 2. Written as DNA, the CDR3 is TGTGCCATCAGCGGACAGGGCGGAAACACCATATATTTT. Protein: CAISGQGGNTIYF.

This clonotype was recorded at least ten times. This chain uses TRBV6-2 or TRBV6-3 with TRBJ2-1; possible D gene TRBD1, 7 bases. With 0 bases removed from V and 4 bases from J, the gap between germline ends came to 16 bases. The germline CDR1 and CDR2 sequences are MNHEY and SVGEGT. The CDR3 is made up of 17 amino acids. The CDR3 region is CASSYSLMQGGYNEQFF. In DNA form, the CDR3 reads TGTGCCAGCAGTTACTCGTTAATGCAGGGGGGTTACAATGAGCAGTTCTTC.

This clonotype was seen ten or more times. This rearrangement joins TRBV6-1 to TRBJ1-2; no definite D call. V was pared by 5 bases and J by 2 bases, with 15 bases between. The CDR3 contains 15 residues. Germline V lookup: CDR1 MNHNS, CDR2 SASEGT. The CDR3 bases are TGTGCCAGCAGTAACCGGGCCTCGAGCAACTATGGCTACACCTTC. Translated, it gives CASSNRASSNYGYTF.

This clonotype has a count of ten or more. This rearrangement joins TRBV6-1 to TRBJ1-6, with 8 bases fitting TRBD1. The germline V gene has CDR1 MNHNS and CDR2 SASEGT. After removal of 5 bases from V and 2 bases from J, the junction contained 11 bases not matched to a gene. The CDR3 is 18 residues long. CDR3 DNA sequence: TGTGCCAGCAGTCTCTCAGGGGGCGCCGGGACCTATAATTCACCCCTCCACTTT. This encodes CASSLSGGAGTYNSPLHF.

The V call is TRBV6-1, the J call TRBJ1-4; maybe TRBD1 (5 bases). The CDR3 has 14 residues. Germline lookup yields CDR1 MNHNS and CDR2 SASEGT. The V end lost 2 bases, the J end lost 7 bases, and 11 bases lay between the germline ends. CDR3 loop: CASSELAQGEKLFF. As DNA, the CDR3 is TGTGCCAGCAGTGAACTGGCCCAGGGTGAAAAACTGTTTTTT.

This clonotype came up many times. The chain links TRBV27 to TRBJ2-5, with D tentatively TRBD2 (7 bases). The V and J ends lost 1 base and 3 bases respectively, with 15 bases between them. CDR1 and CDR2 (germline): MNHEY, SMNVEV (reference sequence). This CDR3 is 16 amino acids long. CDR3 in amino acids: CASSLLGGAVEETQYF. The CDR3, as DNA: TGTGCCAGCAGTTTATTGGGGGGGGCCGTCGAAGAGACCCAGTACTTC.

This clonotype was seen many times. The chain carries TRBV10-3 and TRBJ2-7; 7 bases map to TRBD1. V was pared by 6 bases and J by 5 bases, with 13 bases of the junction left unmatched. The CDR3 is 15 amino acids. Germline loops: CDR1 ENHRY, CDR2 SYGVKD. The CDR3 sequence: CAISPGQKNSDEQYF. The CDR3 DNA reads as TGTGCCATCAGCCCGGGACAGAAGAACAGCGACGAGCAGTACTTC.

This clonotype was seen repeatedly, ten times or more. Relative to the germline gene, one junction end is altered; a read error may explain this. The V and J genes are TRBV20-1 and TRBJ2-7; D may be TRBD2 (5 bases). Germline V gene sequence: CDR1 DFQATT, CDR2 SNEGSKA (reference sequence). The CDR3 contains 11 residues. The CDR3 region is CSARGLYEQYF. DNA of the CDR3: TGCAGTGCAAGAGGGTTATACGAGCAGTACTTC.

This clonotype occurred many times. The chain recombines TRBV12-3 or TRBV12-4 with TRBJ2-3; 11 bases are a match to TRBD2. Losses at the gene ends were 6 bases for V and 4 bases for J; bases not matched to a gene: 21. The CDR3 covers 20 residues. As DNA, the CDR3 is TGTGCCAGCAGCCCATCAGGACTAGCGGGTTTTAGGGCCCCATCAGATACGCAGTATTTT. Translating gives CASSPSGLAGFRAPSDTQYF.

The V call is TRBV5-1, the J call TRBJ1-1, with D hard to call. CDR1 and CDR2 from the germline V gene are SGHRS and YFSETQ. Trimming took off 6 bases at V and 5 bases at J, with 14 bases between the two ends. The CDR3 loop spans 13 amino acids. CDR3 amino acids: CASTLWGGTEAFF. The DNA of the CDR3 is TGCGCCAGCACCCTATGGGGTGGGACTGAAGCTTTCTTT.

J is TRBJ1-5 and V is TRBV7-3; D not resolved. CDR1 SGHTA and CDR2 FQGTGA come from the germline V gene. The CDR3 contains 15 residues. Trimming shortened V by 8 bases and J by 2 bases, and 16 bases separated the two germline ends. CDR3 in DNA: TGTGCCAGCCCCGAAAAATTGCGGGGCAATCAGCCCCAGCATTTT. Translation gives CASPEKLRGNQPQHF.

V gene TRBV14 combines with J gene TRBJ2-3; D gene ambiguous. CDR1 and CDR2 (germline): SGHDN, FVKESK. This CDR3 has 13 residues. Trimming took off 2 bases at V and 8 bases at J, with 11 bases between the two ends. The CDR3 loop reads CASSQLLLGTQYF. DNA of the CDR3: TGTGCCAGCAGCCAATTGCTCCTAGGTACGCAGTATTTT.

Many counts were recorded for this clonotype. V usage is TRBV11-2 and J usage is TRBJ1-2, with D possibly matching TRBD1 (5 bases). V gave up 6 bases and J gave up 0 bases, with 14 bases separating them. The germline CDR1 and CDR2 sequences are SGHAT and FQNNGV. The CDR3 has 15 residues. The CDR3 nucleotides are TGTGCCAGCAGTTGGGGCAGCGGATCTAACTATGGCTACACCTTC. This sequence encodes CASSWGSGSNYGYTF.

This clonotype has at least ten counts. The chain is built from TRBV11-3 and TRBJ2-2; 11 nucleotides line up with TRBD2. Germline V gives CDR1 SGHNT, CDR2 YENEEA. The CDR3 contains 15 residues. V trimming: 1 base; J trimming: 6 bases; junction bases outside the gene matches: 1. The CDR3 region has the DNA TGTGCCAGCAGCTTAGTAGCGGGAGGGGCCGGGGAGCTGTTTTTT. This codes for CASSLVAGGAGELFF.

The chain employs TRBV5-1 and TRBJ2-1; TRBD2 is a possible D gene (6 bases). Trimming left V 0 bases short and J 8 bases short, with 12 bases between. The CDR3 runs to 14 residues. In germline, CDR1 is SGHRS, CDR2 YFSETQ. The CDR3 nucleotides are TGCGCCAGCAGCTTGGGTTGGGGGGAGGATGAGCAGTTCTTC. This sequence encodes CASSLGWGEDEQFF.

CDR3 amino acids: CASSLPGAGAGGWSTDTQYF. Written as DNA, the CDR3 is TGCGCCAGCAGCCTCCCCGGAGCGGGAGCGGGGGGGTGGAGCACAGATACGCAGTATTTT. The chain combines TRBV4-1 with TRBJ2-3; 10 positions agree with TRBD2. Germline lookup yields CDR1 MGHRA and CDR2 YSYEKL. This CDR3 has 20 residues. Germline trimming cut 4 bases from V and 0 bases from J; bases unmatched to any gene: 16.